A single sample gave rise to the 6 T cell receptor beta chains below, sequenced in a study of CXCR3-negative and CXCR3-positive naive CD8 T cells (dated by TCRdb to between 2017 and 2020). TCRdb lists the instrument as NextSeq 550. The Human TCR Profiling Kit (MiLaboratory) was used to prepare UMI-labeled 5' RACE TRB cDNA libraries. The reads were reprocessed in TCRdb, with one entry per CDR3 protein sequence and no accompanying DNA. The sample's own table lists under 50,000 distinct CDR3 sequences. The ten largest clones take up 2.5% of the sample. The specimen was naive CXCR3- CD8+ T cells from blood. The cell subset or site label corresponds to: CD45RO-CCR7+CD27+CD95- naive CD8+ T cells lacking CXCR3 (TNR3-). These receptors all stem from a human donor in good health. Some clones in this sample may be carry-over from other donors' samples.

The genes are TRBV28 and TRBJ2-1. The CDR3 sequence is 11 residues long. CDR1 MDHEN and CDR2 SYDVKM come from the germline V gene. CDR3 residues: CASSLDNEQFF.

The V call is TRBV7-2, the J call TRBJ1-1. Germline CDR1 and CDR2: SGHTA and FQGNSA. The CDR3 runs 12 residues. Here the CDR3 reads CASSLVGSEAFF. Full variable domain (rest looked up from reference TRBV7-2 and TRBJ1-1): GAGVSQSPSNKVTEKGKDVELRCDPISGHTALYWYRQSLGQGLEFLIYFQGNSAPDKSGLPSDRFSAERTGGSVSTLTIQRTQQEDSAVYLCASSLVGSEAFFGQGTRLTVV.

J is TRBJ2-3 and V is TRBV4-3. The germline V gene has CDR1 LGHNA and CDR2 YSLEER. The CDR3 extends over 16 amino acids. The CDR3 is CASSQEGIRGTDTQYF.

The chain links TRBV15 to TRBJ1-4. Germline values: CDR1 LNHNV, CDR2 YYDKDF (reference sequence). The CDR3 runs 13 residues. CDR3 loop: CATSTVYNEKLFF. Full variable domain (missing parts from reference TRBV15 and TRBJ1-4): DAMVIQNPRYQVTQFGKPVTLSCSQTLNHNVMYWYQQKSSQAPKLLFHYYDKDFNNEADTPDNFQSRRPNTSFCFLDIRSPGLGDTAMYLCATSTVYNEKLFFGSGTQLSVL.

By frequency, this clonotype is medium-sized (0.01 to 0.1%). V is TRBV29-1 and J is TRBJ1-1; TCRdb designates TRBD1, a call that cannot be tested without DNA. The CDR3 sequence is 13 residues long. Per germline, CDR1 SQVTM and CDR2 ANQGSEA. The CDR3 loop is CSVEQGGHTEAFF.

The rearrangement joins TRBV11-2 to TRBJ1-3. The CDR3 extends over 16 amino acids. Germline loops: CDR1 SGHAT, CDR2 FQNNGV. The CDR3 protein is CASSPYIGLTGNTIYF.